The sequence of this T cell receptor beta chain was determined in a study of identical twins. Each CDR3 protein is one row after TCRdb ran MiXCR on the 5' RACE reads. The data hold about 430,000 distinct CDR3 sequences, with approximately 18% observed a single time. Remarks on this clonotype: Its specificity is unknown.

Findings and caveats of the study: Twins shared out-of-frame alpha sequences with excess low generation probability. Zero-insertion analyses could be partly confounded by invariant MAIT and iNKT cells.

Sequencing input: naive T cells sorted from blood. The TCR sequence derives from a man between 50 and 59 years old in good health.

The CDR3 sequence: CSVTEGQTNSPLHF. The DNA for the CDR3 is TGCAGCGTAACCGAGGGACAGACGAATTCACCCCTCCACTTT. V usage is TRBV29-1 and J usage is TRBJ1-6; 7 bases fit TRBD1. There are 14 residues in the CDR3. V was clipped by 6 bases and J by 7 bases; unmatched bases: 9. Germline CDR1 and CDR2: SQVTM and ANQGSEA. Full variable domain (rest looked up from reference TRBV29-1 and TRBJ1-6): SAVISQKPSRDICQRGTSLTIQCQVDSQVTMMFWYRQQPGQSLTLIATANQGSEATYESGFVIDKFPISRPNLTFSTLTVSNMSPEDSSIYLCSVTEGQTNSPLHFGNGTRLTVT.